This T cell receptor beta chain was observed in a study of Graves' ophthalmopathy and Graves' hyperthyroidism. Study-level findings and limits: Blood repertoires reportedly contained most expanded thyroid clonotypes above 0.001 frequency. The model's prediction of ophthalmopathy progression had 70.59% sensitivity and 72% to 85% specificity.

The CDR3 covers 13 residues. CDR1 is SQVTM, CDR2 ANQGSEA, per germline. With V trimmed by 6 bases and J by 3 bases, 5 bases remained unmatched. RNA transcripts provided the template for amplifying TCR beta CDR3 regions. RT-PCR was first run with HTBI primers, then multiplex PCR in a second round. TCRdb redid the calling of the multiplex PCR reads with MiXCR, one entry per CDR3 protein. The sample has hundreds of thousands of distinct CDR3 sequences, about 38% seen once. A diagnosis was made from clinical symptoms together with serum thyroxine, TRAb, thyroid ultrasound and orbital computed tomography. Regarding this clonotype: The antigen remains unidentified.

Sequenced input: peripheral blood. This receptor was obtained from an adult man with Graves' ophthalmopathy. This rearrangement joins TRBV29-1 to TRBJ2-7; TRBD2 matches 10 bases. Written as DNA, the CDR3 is TGCAGCGTGGCGCCTAGCGGGAGCTACGAGCAGTACTTC. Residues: CSVAPSGSYEQYF.